This note documents a single TCR beta chain sequence. Germline values: CDR1 MDHEN, CDR2 SYDVKM. The CDR3 is made up of 15 amino acids. V was clipped by 7 bases and J by 3 bases, with 16 bases between them. TCRdb keeps only in-frame clones here, not all; method: immunoSEQ multiplex PCR. Counted here are about 7,200 clones, roughly three quarters occurring once; the ten biggest clones make up 15% to 20%. This sample is drawn from a study of immune evolution from preneoplasia to lung adenocarcinoma. The sequence came from a person between 65 and 80 years old with lung adenocarcinoma. This sequence joins TRBV28 and TRBJ1-3, with unresolved D. What was sequenced was FFPE adjacent normal lung tissue. The CDR3 region is CASKWSGIGGNTIYF. The CDR3 DNA sequence: TGTGCCAGCAAATGGTCGGGGATAGGTGGAAACACCATATATTTT.